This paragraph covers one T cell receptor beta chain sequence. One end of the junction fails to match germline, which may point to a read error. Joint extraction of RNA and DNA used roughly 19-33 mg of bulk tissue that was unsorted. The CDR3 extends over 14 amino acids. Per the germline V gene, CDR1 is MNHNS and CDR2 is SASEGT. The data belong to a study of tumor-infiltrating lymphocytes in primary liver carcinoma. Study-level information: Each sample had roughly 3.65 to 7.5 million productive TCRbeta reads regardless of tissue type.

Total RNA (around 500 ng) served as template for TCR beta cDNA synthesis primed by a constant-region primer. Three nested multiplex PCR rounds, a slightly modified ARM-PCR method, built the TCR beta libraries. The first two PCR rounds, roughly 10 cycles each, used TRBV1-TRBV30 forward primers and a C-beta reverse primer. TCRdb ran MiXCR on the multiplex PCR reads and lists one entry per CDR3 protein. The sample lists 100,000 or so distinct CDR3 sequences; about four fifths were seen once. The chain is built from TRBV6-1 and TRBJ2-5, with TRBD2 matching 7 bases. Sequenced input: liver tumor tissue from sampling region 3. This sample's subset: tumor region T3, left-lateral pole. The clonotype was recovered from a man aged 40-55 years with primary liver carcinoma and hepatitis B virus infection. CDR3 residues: CTSSYGLVQETQCF. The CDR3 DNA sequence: TGTACCAGCAGTTATGGACTAGTCCAAGAGACCCAGTGCTTC.